This T cell receptor (beta chain) is from a study of T cells after yellow fever vaccination. Study-level results: Post-booster samples contained most primary-vaccination clones (approximately 97% CD4, 88% CD8). Clonotypes shared by both compartments, CD4 and CD8, made up a small share.

TCRdb called the 5' RACE reads again in MiXCR, with one record for every CDR3 protein. The table records under 550,000 distinct CDR3 sequences, roughly a fifth of them present only once. V dropped 3 bases and J dropped 9; count of bases not matched to a gene: 9. The CDR3 loop spans 15 amino acids. Per the germline V gene, CDR1 is SGHTA and CDR2 is FQGNSA. This clonotype has just a few counts. Its antigen is unknown. The TCR sequence derives from a man aged 18 to 30 who received the YFV17D yellow fever vaccine. This specimen was PBMCs, taken 21 days after the first yellow fever vaccination. This chain uses TRBV7-2 with TRBJ2-1; 9 bases are shared with TRBD2. CDR3 DNA sequence: TGTGCCAGCAGCTTCCACAGCGGGGGGTTTTCTGAGCAGTTCTTC. Translation: CASSFHSGGFSEQFF.